One and the same sample provided the 27 T cell receptor beta chains below, sequenced in a study of T cell responses to AZD1222 COVID-19 vaccine. The assay was immunoSEQ multiplex PCR, and TCRdb's table has in-frame clones only and misses some. The sample includes under 150,000 clones, about 92% of them seen just once. The sample was peripheral blood, taken on day 0 of AZD1222 vaccination. These receptors were taken from an adult in good health.

The rearrangement joins TRBV10-3 to TRBJ2-2; 16 bases are a match to TRBD2. The CDR3 loop spans 18 amino acids. Germline CDR1 reads ENHRY; CDR2 reads SYGVKD. Trimming cost V 6 bases and J 2 bases; bases outside gene matches: 6. The CDR3 DNA reads as TGTGCCATCAGACCGGGACTAGCGGGAGGGATCAACACCGGGGAGCTGTTTTTT. Protein product: CAIRPGLAGGINTGELFF.

The chain recombines TRBV3-1 (or the pseudogene TRBV3-2) with TRBJ2-7, with no clear D. From germline, CDR1 is LGHDT and CDR2 YNNKEL (reference sequence). The CDR3 is 14 amino acids. Trimming removed 0 bases from V and 2 bases from J, with 8 bases in between. This chain's CDR3 is CASSQDAGPYEQYF. DNA for the CDR3: TGTGCCAGCAGCCAAGATGCAGGACCCTACGAGCAGTACTTC.

The chain is built from TRBV6-2 or TRBV6-3 and TRBJ2-2, with 8 bases matching TRBD1. CDR1 is MNHEY, CDR2 SVGEGT, per germline. J was trimmed by 0 bases and V by 3 bases; bases with no gene match: 15. This CDR3 is 20 amino acids long. The CDR3 sequence: CASSYLRDRPFGANTGELFF. CDR3 sequence (DNA): TGTGCCAGCAGTTATTTGAGGGACAGGCCATTTGGGGCGAACACCGGGGAGCTGTTTTTT.

J is TRBJ2-1 and V is TRBV19; the match to TRBD2 covers 8 bases. CDR3 size: 14 residues. V shed 7 bases and J 3 bases; nucleotides not matched to a gene: 5. The germline CDR1 and CDR2 sequences are LNHDA and SQIVND (reference sequence). CDR3 nucleotides: TGTGCCAGTACCGGACTAGCTAGCTACAATGAGCAGTTCTTC. Protein: CASTGLASYNEQFF.

CDR3 in amino acids: CASSLVRGEKLFF. The CDR3 nucleotides read TGTGCCAGCAGCTTGGTCAGGGGTGAAAAACTGTTTTTT. This chain joins TRBV5-8 and TRBJ1-4; D may be TRBD1 (6 bases). The germline CDR1 and CDR2 sequences are SGHTS and YDEGEE. This CDR3 is built from 13 residues. V lost 0 bases and J 7 bases, leaving 7 bases between the germline ends. The full variable domain, in which reference TRBV5-8 and TRBJ1-4 provide the parts outside the CDR3, is EAGVTQSPTHLIKTRGQQATLRCSPISGHTSVYWYQQALGLGLQFLLWYDEGEERNRGNFPPRFSGRQFPNYSSELNVNALELEDSALYLCASSLVRGEKLFFGSGTQLSVL.

This rearrangement joins TRBV27 to TRBJ2-3, with 12 bases matching TRBD2. The CDR3 has 15 residues. The ends lost 8 bases at V and 1 base at J; junction bases unmatched: 4. The germline gives CDR1 MNHEY, CDR2 SMNVEV (reference sequence). Here the CDR3 reads CASSLAGGGTDTQYF. The CDR3 nucleotides read TGTGCCAGCTCACTAGCGGGAGGCGGCACAGATACGCAGTATTTT.

The rearrangement joins TRBV10-1 to TRBJ2-7; tentative D call: TRBD2 (6 bases). V lost 8 bases and J lost 3, with 14 bases in between. The CDR3 loop spans 13 amino acids. Germline CDR1 WNHNN, CDR2 SYGVQD (reference sequence). This CDR3 reads CASSMGGLYEQYF. The CDR3 region has the DNA TGCGCCAGCTCAATGGGGGGACTCTACGAGCAGTACTTC.

This clone was seen a single time. The chain combines TRBV18 with TRBJ2-2; 8 bases agree with TRBD1. Losses at the gene ends were 1 base for V and 4 bases for J; bases not matched to a gene: 11. This CDR3 comprises 18 residues. CDR1 and CDR2 (germline): KGHSH, LQKENI. CDR3 sequence: CASSPHGQGQGGTGELFF. As DNA, the CDR3 is TGTGCCAGCTCACCACATGGCCAAGGACAGGGCGGCACCGGGGAGCTGTTTTTT. Drawing the rest from reference TRBV18 and TRBJ2-2, the complete variable domain is NAGVMQNPRHLVRRRGQEARLRCSPMKGHSHVYWYRQLPEEGLKFMVYLQKENIIDESGMPKERFSAEFPKEGPSILRIQQVVRGDSAAYFCASSPHGQGQGGTGELFFGEGSRLTVL.

V usage is TRBV3-1 (or the pseudogene TRBV3-2) and J usage is TRBJ2-5, with TRBD2 matching over 9 bases. The CDR3 spans 16 residues. V was clipped by 4 bases and J by 4 bases; unmatched bases: 10. CDR1 LGHDT and CDR2 YNNKEL come from the germline V gene (reference sequence). CDR3 DNA: TGTGCCAGCAGCCTTAGCGGGAGTAGGGCCCGAGAGACCCAGTACTTC. Residues: CASSLSGSRARETQYF.

The chain joins TRBV7-2 to TRBJ2-3, with 11 bases matching TRBD2. This CDR3 spans 15 amino acids. Germline values: CDR1 SGHTA, CDR2 FQGNSA. J lost 5 bases, V lost 5 bases, and 6 bases had no gene match. In DNA, the CDR3 is TGTGCCAGCAGCCTACTAGCGGGAGCCAGAGATACGCAGTATTTT. It translates to CASSLLAGARDTQYF.

V usage is TRBV5-1 and J usage is TRBJ2-2; D is perhaps TRBD1 (5 bases). CDR3 size: 12 residues. Germline CDR1 reads SGHRS; CDR2 reads YFSETQ. The V end was cut by 7 bases, the J end by 8 bases, with 12 bases between. CDR3 DNA: TGCGCCAGCTCAATCGCAGGGGGGGAGCTGTTTTTT. It specifies CASSIAGGELFF.

The gene calls are TRBV10-3 and TRBJ2-3; 8 nucleotides align to TRBD2. Looked up from germline, CDR1 is ENHRY and CDR2 is SYGVKD. V lost 4 bases, J lost 5 bases, and 8 bases stayed unmatched. There are 15 residues in the CDR3. CDR3 in amino acids: CAISGGAGEIDTQYF. The CDR3 DNA sequence: TGTGCCATCAGTGGTGGAGCGGGAGAAATAGATACGCAGTATTTT.

Details on this clone: Other DNA sequences from this sample encode an identical CDR3 as well. V and J are TRBV5-1 and TRBJ1-3; 7 bases are a match to TRBD1. CDR3 length: 15 residues. J lost 4 bases, V lost 0 bases, and 4 bases had no gene match. Germline V lookup: CDR1 SGHRS, CDR2 YFSETQ. CDR3: CASSLEGASGNTIYF. The CDR3 coding sequence is TGCGCCAGCAGCTTGGAGGGGGCATCAGGAAACACCATATATTTT.

About this clone itself: The same CDR3 also results from other DNA sequences found in this sample. V usage is TRBV3-1 (or the pseudogene TRBV3-2) and J usage is TRBJ2-1; the match to TRBD2 covers 7 bases. The CDR3 contains 15 residues. V lost 4 bases and J lost 9; bases outside the gene matches: 12. CDR1 is LGHDT, CDR2 YNNKEL, per germline (reference sequence). CDR3 sequence (DNA): TGTGCCAGCAGCCCTCGCAAAGGGAGGGTCGGTGAGCAGTTCTTC. It translates to CASSPRKGRVGEQFF.

The V and J genes are TRBV11-2 and TRBJ2-7; possible D gene TRBD2, 6 bases. V lost 5 bases and J lost 0, with 14 bases in between. Germline V gene lookup returns CDR1 SGHAT and CDR2 FQNNGV. CDR3 length: 15 residues. CDR3 sequence reads: CASSVGGGSSYEQYF. DNA for the CDR3: TGTGCCAGCAGCGTCGGCGGAGGGAGCTCCTACGAGCAGTACTTC.

The chain recombines TRBV15 with TRBJ2-7; 7 bases are a match to TRBD1. V was clipped by 1 base and J by 2 bases; unmatched bases: 8. This CDR3 is 16 amino acids long. Germline CDR1 reads LNHNV; CDR2 reads YYDKDF (reference sequence). CDR3 protein: CATSRGPGTEAYEQYF. Here the CDR3 DNA reads TGTGCCACCAGCAGAGGACCCGGGACAGAGGCCTACGAGCAGTACTTC.

The chain combines TRBV30 with TRBJ2-1; TRBD2 matches at 7 bases. Per germline, CDR1 GTSNPN and CDR2 SVGIG (reference sequence). The V and J ends lost 4 bases and 7 bases, in that order; junction bases with no gene match: 10. The CDR3 contains 14 residues. CDR3 sequence: CAWNPLGEGNEQFF. CDR3 bases: TGTGCCTGGAACCCTCTCGGGGAGGGAAATGAGCAGTTCTTC. Together with reference TRBV30 and TRBJ2-1, the CDR3 gives the full variable domain: SQTIHQWPATLVQPVGSPLSLECTVEGTSNPNLYWYRQAAGRGLQLLFYSVGIGQISSEVPQNLSASRPQDRQFILSSKKLLLSDSGFYLCAWNPLGEGNEQFFGPGTRLTVL.

The rearrangement links TRBV10-2 to TRBJ2-7; TRBD1 aligns across 7 bases. Germline lookup yields CDR1 WSHSY and CDR2 SAAADI. This CDR3 region has 13 residues. The junction had 6 bases not matched to a gene; V was cut back by 6 bases and J by 4 bases. CDR3 coding DNA: TGCGCCAGCAGAAGTAGGGGGCAATACGAGCAGTACTTC. This encodes CASRSRGQYEQYF.

The gene calls are TRBV6-2 or TRBV6-3 and TRBJ2-7; 15 nucleotides match TRBD2. Germline V gene sequence: CDR1 MNHEY, CDR2 SVGEGT. J gave up 5 bases and V 6 bases, and 5 bases lay outside the gene matches. CDR3 length: 15 amino acids. The CDR3 DNA reads as TGTGCCAGCAGCCGGACTAGCGGGAGGGCTCACGAGCAGTACTTC. Its protein product is CASSRTSGRAHEQYF.

J is TRBJ2-3 and V is TRBV18; no clear D. Germline V gives CDR1 KGHSH, CDR2 LQKENI. The V end lost 2 bases, the J end lost 3 bases, and 6 bases lay between the germline ends. This CDR3 is built from 13 residues. The CDR3 region is CASSPLGTDTQYF. CDR3 bases: TGTGCCAGCTCACCATTGGGGACAGATACGCAGTATTTT.

The chain recombines TRBV30 with TRBJ1-1, with D perhaps matching TRBD1 (5 bases). The ends were cut back, 2 bases at V and 3 bases at J, with 19 bases in the middle. Germline V gives CDR1 GTSNPN, CDR2 SVGIG (reference sequence). This CDR3 spans 16 amino acids. CDR3 DNA sequence: TGTGCCTGGAGTTTGGTTGTGGCTTTAGGGGACACTGAAGCTTTCTTT. It translates to CAWSLVVALGDTEAFF.

V is TRBV27 and J is TRBJ2-2; 7 bases map to TRBD1. The CDR3 contains 15 residues. The germline V gene has CDR1 MNHEY and CDR2 SMNVEV (reference sequence). After removal of 7 bases from V and 2 bases from J, the junction contained 7 bases not matched to a gene. In DNA form, the CDR3 reads TGTGCCAGCAACCCGACAGGGACCAACACCGGGGAGCTGTTTTTT. This translates into CASNPTGTNTGELFF.

The V call is TRBV6-5, the J call TRBJ1-5; a weak D match, TRBD1 (5 bases). The CDR3 consists of 14 residues. The germline V gene encodes CDR1 MNHEY and CDR2 SVGAGI. V was shortened by 6 bases and J by 1 base, with 10 bases between the two germline ends. CDR3 in amino acids: CASRAGLSNQPQHF. The CDR3 nucleotides are TGTGCCAGCAGGGCAGGGTTGAGCAATCAGCCCCAGCATTTT.

This chain links TRBV18 with TRBJ1-1, with TRBD1 as a possible D gene (5 bases). Germline V CDR1 and CDR2: KGHSH, LQKENI. The ends were cut back, 1 base at V and 9 bases at J, with 21 bases in the middle. The length of the CDR3 is 16 residues. The CDR3 here is CASSPRRLNRDGKAFF. The DNA of the CDR3 is TGTGCCAGCTCACCACGTAGGCTAAACCGGGACGGCAAAGCTTTCTTT.

This chain uses TRBV7-2 with TRBJ2-7; no clear D gene. The CDR3 sequence is 15 residues long. V shed 1 base and J shed 2 bases, with 12 bases lying between them. CDR1 is SGHTA, CDR2 FQGNSA, per germline. The CDR3 sequence is CASSLVGENPYEQYF. The CDR3 DNA sequence: TGTGCCAGCAGCTTAGTCGGTGAGAATCCCTACGAGCAGTACTTC.

The V and J genes are TRBV28 and TRBJ1-3; 10 nucleotides line up with TRBD1. Germline CDR1 reads MDHEN; CDR2 reads SYDVKM. The J segment lost 8 bases and the V segment lost 5 bases, leaving 6 bases of the junction unmatched. CDR3 length: 14 amino acids. The CDR3 protein is CASSQPGTGDTIYF. In nucleotides, the CDR3 is TGTGCCAGCAGTCAACCCGGGACAGGGGACACCATATATTTT.

V is TRBV11-2 and J is TRBJ1-1, with a weak D call TRBD1 (5 bases). Per the germline V gene, CDR1 is SGHAT and CDR2 is FQNNGV. The CDR3 totals 13 residues. V gave up 0 bases and J gave up 7 bases, with 9 bases separating them. CDR3 coding DNA: TGTGCCAGCAGCTTAGAGAGGGGCGGTGAAGCTTTCTTT. Translating it yields CASSLERGGEAFF.